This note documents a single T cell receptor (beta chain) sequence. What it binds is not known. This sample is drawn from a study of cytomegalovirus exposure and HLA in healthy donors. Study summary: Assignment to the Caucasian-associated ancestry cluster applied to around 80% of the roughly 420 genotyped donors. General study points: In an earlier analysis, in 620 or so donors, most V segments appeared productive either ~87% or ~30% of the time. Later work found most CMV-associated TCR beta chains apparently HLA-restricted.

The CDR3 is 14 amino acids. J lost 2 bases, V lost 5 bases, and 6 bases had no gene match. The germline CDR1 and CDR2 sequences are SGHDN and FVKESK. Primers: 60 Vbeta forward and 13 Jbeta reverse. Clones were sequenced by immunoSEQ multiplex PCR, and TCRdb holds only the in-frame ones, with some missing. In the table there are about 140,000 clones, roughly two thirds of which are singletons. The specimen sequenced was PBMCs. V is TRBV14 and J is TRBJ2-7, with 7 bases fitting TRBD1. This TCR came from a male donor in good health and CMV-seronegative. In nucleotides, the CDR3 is TGTGCCAGCAGCTCCCGACAGGGCGCCTACGAGCAGTACTTC. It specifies CASSSRQGAYEQYF.